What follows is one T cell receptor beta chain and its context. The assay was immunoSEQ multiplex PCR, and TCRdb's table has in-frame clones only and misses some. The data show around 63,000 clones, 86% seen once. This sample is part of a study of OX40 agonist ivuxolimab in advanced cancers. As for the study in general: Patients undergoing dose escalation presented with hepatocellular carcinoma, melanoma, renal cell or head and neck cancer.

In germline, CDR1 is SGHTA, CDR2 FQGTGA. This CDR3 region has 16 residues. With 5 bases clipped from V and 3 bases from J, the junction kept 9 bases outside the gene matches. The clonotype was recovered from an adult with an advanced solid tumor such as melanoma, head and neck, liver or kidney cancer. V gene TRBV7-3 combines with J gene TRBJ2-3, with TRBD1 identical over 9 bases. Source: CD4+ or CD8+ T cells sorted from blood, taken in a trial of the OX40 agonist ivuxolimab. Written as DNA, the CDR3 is TGTGCCAGCAGCCCGCTGGGACAGGGAGGAACAGATACGCAGTATTTT. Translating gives CASSPLGQGGTDTQYF.